One and the same sample provided the 17 T cell receptor beta chains below, sequenced in a study. TCRdb re-called the 5' RACE reads through MiXCR, storing one row per CDR3 protein. This sample has about 50,000 distinct CDR3 sequences; around 26% occur once, and the top ten carry about 2.2%. The material sequenced was naive CD4+ T cells sorted from blood. The sample's subset: naive CD4+ T cells, CD4+CD45RA+CD25-. Receptors originate from a female donor with breast cancer.

The CDR3: CASSLQGNVYEQYF. CDR3 nucleotides: TGTGCCAGCAGTTTACAGGGAAATGTCTACGAGCAGTACTTC. J is TRBJ2-7 and V is TRBV12-3 or TRBV12-4; a weak D match, TRBD1 (5 bases). This CDR3 spans 14 amino acids. V was cut by 2 bases and J by 3 bases, with 11 bases left in between.

This clonotype was detected a few times. The J gene is TRBJ2-1, the V gene TRBV5-1; 7 bases are shared with TRBD2. The CDR3 consists of 16 residues. The V and J ends lost 0 bases and 1 base, in that order; junction bases with no gene match: 4. Germline V gene lookup returns CDR1 SGHRS and CDR2 YFSETQ. The CDR3, as DNA: TGCGCCAGCAGCTTGGTCGCTAGCGGATCCTACAATGAGCAGTTCTTC. This encodes CASSLVASGSYNEQFF.

The chain uses TRBV24-1 and TRBJ1-1; no reliable D call. This CDR3 comprises 13 residues. Germline CDR1 reads KGHDR; CDR2 reads SFDVKD. Trimming shortened V by 9 bases and J by 5 bases, and 15 bases separated the two germline ends. The CDR3 DNA is TGTGCCACCCTTCGTGGGGATGGGACTGAAGCTTTCTTT. It specifies CATLRGDGTEAFF.

Ten or more counts support this clonotype. This chain's CDR3 is CASSLSTSYEQYF. The DNA of the CDR3 is TGTGCCAGCAGCCTATCAACCTCCTACGAGCAGTACTTC. V is TRBV7-8 and J is TRBJ2-7; D is unclear. Germline CDR1 and CDR2: SGHVS and FQNEAQ. The CDR3 spans 13 residues. Trimming pared 5 bases from V and 0 bases from J, leaving 8 bases between. Looking up the rest from reference TRBV7-8 and TRBJ2-7 gives the full variable domain: GAGVSQSPRYKVAKRGQDVALRCDPISGHVSLFWYQQALGQGPEFLTYFQNEAQLDKSGLPSDRFFAERPEGSVSTLKIQRTQQEDSAVYLCASSLSTSYEQYFGPGTRLTVT.

This clonotype was counted ten times or more. The chain's CDR3 is CASSPGQGQETQYF. The CDR3 DNA reads as TGTGCCAGCAGCCCCGGACAGGGGCAAGAGACCCAGTACTTC. The rearrangement links TRBV5-5 to TRBJ2-5; 9 nucleotides align to TRBD1. The V gene end was trimmed by 4 bases and the J gene end by 2 bases; junction bases not matched to a gene: 3. From germline, CDR1 is SGHKS and CDR2 YYEKEE (reference sequence). This CDR3 contains 14 residues.

This clonotype has a count of ten or more. This rearrangement joins TRBV20-1 to TRBJ1-2, with 9 bases aligning to TRBD1. The junction had 9 bases not matched to a gene; V was cut back by 6 bases and J by 4 bases. Looked up from germline, CDR1 is DFQATT and CDR2 is SNEGSKA (reference sequence). This CDR3 region has 14 residues. CDR3 DNA: TGCAGTGCACTATCAAGACAGGGGGGCTATGGCTACACCTTC. Encoded protein: CSALSRQGGYGYTF.

The chain combines TRBV20-1 with TRBJ2-7; D is possibly TRBD1 (6 bases). This CDR3 region has 15 residues. V lost 5 bases to trimming and J lost 2 bases, with 19 bases between them. Per germline, CDR1 DFQATT and CDR2 SNEGSKA (reference sequence). CDR3 residues: CSAPHKQGFAYEQYF. Written as DNA, the CDR3 is TGCAGTGCTCCCCATAAACAGGGTTTCGCCTACGAGCAGTACTTC.

Ten or more counts support this clonotype. V and J are TRBV7-9 and TRBJ1-6; no reliable D call. V lost 0 bases, J lost 7 bases, and 4 bases lay in between. Germline V gene sequence: CDR1 SEHNR, CDR2 FQNEAQ (reference sequence). The CDR3 has 13 amino acids. CDR3 coding DNA: TGTGCCAGCAGCTTAGCCAGGAATTCACCCCTCCACTTT. This gives the protein CASSLARNSPLHF. Using reference TRBV7-9 and TRBJ1-6 for the parts outside the CDR3, the full variable domain is DTGVSQNPRHKITKRGQNVTFRCDPISEHNRLYWYRQTLGQGPEFLTYFQNEAQLEKSRLLSDRFSAERPKGSFSTLEIQRTEQGDSAMYLCASSLARNSPLHFGNGTRLTVT.

The J gene is TRBJ1-5, the V gene TRBV9; D ambiguous. Germline CDR1 SGDLS, CDR2 YYNGEE. V lost 4 bases and J 1 base, leaving 12 bases between the germline ends. This CDR3 region has 15 residues. The CDR3 DNA sequence: TGTGCCAGCAGCCCGAGCGGAGGGAGCAATCAGCCCCAGCATTTT. Protein: CASSPSGGSNQPQHF.

The V call is TRBV5-1, the J call TRBJ1-2; TRBD1 agrees at 11 bases. V dropped 5 bases and J dropped 5; count of bases not matched to a gene: 5. The CDR3 contains 14 residues. CDR1 SGHRS and CDR2 YFSETQ come from the germline V gene. CDR3: CASRSGTGGYGYTF. DNA for the CDR3: TGCGCCAGCAGATCCGGGACAGGGGGATATGGCTACACCTTC. Looking up the rest from reference TRBV5-1 and TRBJ1-2 gives the full variable domain: KAGVTQTPRYLIKTRGQQVTLSCSPISGHRSVSWYQQTPGQGLQFLFEYFSETQRNKGNFPGRFSGRQFSNSRSEMNVSTLELGDSALYLCASRSGTGGYGYTFGSGTRLTVV.

This clonotype was observed a few times. The gene calls are TRBV7-2 and TRBJ1-2; D is undetermined. The CDR3 has 15 residues. Germline V gives CDR1 SGHTA, CDR2 FQGNSA. Trimming removed 0 bases at V and 8 bases at J, with 16 bases between. CDR3 DNA sequence: TGTGCCAGCAGCTTAGCGCCAGATCCTCTTTACGGCTACACCTTC. It translates to CASSLAPDPLYGYTF.

In this sample, this clonotype turned up a few times. The rearrangement joins TRBV7-8 to TRBJ2-2, with D possibly TRBD2 on 6 matching bases. Germline CDR1 and CDR2: SGHVS and FQNEAQ. V lost 6 bases and J 2 bases, leaving 13 bases between the germline ends. The CDR3 runs to 15 residues. The CDR3 region is CASSSRGRNTGELFF. The CDR3 bases are TGTGCCAGCAGTTCCCGGGGGAGAAACACCGGGGAGCTGTTTTTT.

The chain has TRBV12-3 or TRBV12-4 and TRBJ1-2; a possible D gene is TRBD1 (6 bases). The germline V and J ends were trimmed by 3 bases and 8 bases, with 16 bases remaining between them. This CDR3 contains 14 residues. CDR3 sequence reads: CASSLARGKTGYTF. CDR3 in DNA: TGTGCCAGCAGTTTGGCCAGGGGTAAAACGGGCTACACCTTC.

The chain employs TRBV10-1 and TRBJ2-1; D remains unclear. Germline CDR1 is WNHNN and CDR2 is SYGVQD (reference sequence). V dropped 7 bases and J dropped 8 bases, with 6 bases sitting between them. The CDR3 is 10 residues long. The CDR3 coding sequence is TGCGCCAGCACCGTCTATGAGCAGTTCTTC. As protein: CASTVYEQFF.

This clonotype has more than one count but fewer than ten. This chain connects TRBV7-9 to TRBJ2-3; D possibly matches TRBD1 or TRBD2 (5 bases each). Trimming cost V 3 bases and J 6 bases, with 19 bases left between them. The CDR3 totals 16 residues. Germline V gene lookup returns CDR1 SEHNR and CDR2 FQNEAQ (reference sequence). For the CDR3, the DNA is TGTGCCAGCAGCTTCCCCGGGACCCCGGGTGGGGATACGCAGTATTTT. Protein product: CASSFPGTPGGDTQYF.

This clonotype was detected only a few times. V gene TRBV9 combines with J gene TRBJ2-1; 7 bases are a match to TRBD1. J was trimmed by 4 bases and V by 3 bases; bases with no gene match: 7. CDR1 SGDLS and CDR2 YYNGEE come from the germline V gene. The CDR3 extends over 15 amino acids. In DNA form, the CDR3 reads TGTGCCAGCAGCGCCCGGACAGGACCGTACAATGAGCAGTTCTTC. Amino acid sequence: CASSARTGPYNEQFF.

Notes on this clonotype: Since a much larger clone is just one base distant, this may be a read error. The rearrangement links TRBV5-1 to TRBJ2-2; D not certain. This CDR3 is built from 16 residues. CDR1 is SGHRS, CDR2 YFSETQ, per germline. CDR3 in amino acids: CTSSPSDHSNTGELFF. CDR3 coding DNA: TGCACCAGCAGCCCCTCCGACCACTCGAACACCGGGGAGCTGTTTTTT. The whole variable domain, filled in from reference TRBV5-1 and TRBJ2-2, reads KAGVTQTPRYLIKTRGQQVTLSCSPISGHRSVSWYQQTPGQGLQFLFEYFSETQRNKGNFPGRFSGRQFSNSRSEMNVSTLELGDSALYLCTSSPSDHSNTGELFFGEGSRLTVL.